One sample yielded the 23 T cell receptor beta chains listed below, sequenced in a study of radiation and T cells in renal cell carcinoma. Method: immunoSEQ multiplex PCR; TCRdb's copy keeps in-frame clones and lacks some. The table records approximately 63,000 clones, roughly three quarters of them present only once. The time point is: baseline pretreatment blood. Treatment in this sample: 15 Gy SBRT to primary tumor, nephrectomy 4 weeks later. Sample: blood, taken from a patient whose treatment included radiotherapy and nephrectomy. These receptors were obtained from a man in his 60s with renal cell carcinoma.

The chain's CDR3 is CASSLLDSYEQYV. The CDR3 nucleotides are TGTGCCAGCAGCCTTCTGGACAGCTACGAGCAGTACGTC. The V gene is TRBV7-2, the J gene TRBJ2-7, with D perhaps matching TRBD1 (6 bases). The CDR3 is 13 residues long. The germline gives CDR1 SGHTA, CDR2 FQGNSA. V shed 5 bases and J shed 3 bases, with 11 bases lying between them.

This chain connects TRBV5-1 to TRBJ2-3, with TRBD1 identical over 8 bases. Germline CDR1 and CDR2: SGHRS and YFSETQ. This CDR3 is built from 14 residues. The junction had 6 bases not matched to a gene; V was cut back by 4 bases and J by 5 bases. The CDR3 spells CASSGGQAGDTQYF. In nucleotides, the CDR3 is TGCGCCAGCAGCGGGGGACAGGCCGGAGATACGCAGTATTTT.

V usage is TRBV10-3 and J usage is TRBJ1-2; D remains unclear. The germline V and J ends were trimmed by 6 bases and 5 bases, with 16 bases remaining between them. This CDR3 is 14 amino acids long. CDR1 and CDR2 (germline): ENHRY, SYGVKD. CDR3 in amino acids: CAIRADQRFYGYTF. DNA of the CDR3: TGTGCCATCAGGGCGGACCAGCGATTTTATGGCTACACCTTC.

Here the CDR3 reads CASSEYRMNTEAFF. In DNA, the CDR3 is TGCGCCAGCAGTGAGTACAGGATGAACACTGAAGCTTTCTTT. The chain carries TRBV10-1 and TRBJ1-1; weak D call: TRBD1 (5 bases). Germline-derived CDR1 and CDR2 are WNHNN and SYGVQD (reference sequence). The ends were cut back, 1 base at V and 0 bases at J, with 6 bases in the middle. The CDR3 is 14 amino acids.

This clone has just one count. This chain links TRBV7-2 with TRBJ1-2; tentative D call: TRBD1 (5 bases). V was shortened by 2 bases and J by 3 bases, with 10 bases between the two germline ends. CDR3 size: 14 residues. Per germline, CDR1 SGHTA and CDR2 FQGNSA. Here the CDR3 DNA reads TGTGCCAGCAGCTTATCAGGGAACGACTATGGCTACACCTTC. It specifies CASSLSGNDYGYTF.

The rearrangement links TRBV7-2 to TRBJ1-1; D is ambiguous. Between the trimmed V and J ends, which lost 5 bases and 1 base, there was a span of 11 bases. Germline-derived CDR1 and CDR2 are SGHTA and FQGNSA. The CDR3 loop spans 14 amino acids. The CDR3 coding sequence is TGTGCCAGCAGCCCCCCCGCGACGAACACTGAAGCTTTCTTT. Translated, it gives CASSPPATNTEAFF.

The chain couples TRBV2 to TRBJ1-1; 10 nucleotides match TRBD1. J gave up 1 base and V 8 bases, and 7 bases lay outside the gene matches. The CDR3 spans 15 residues. Germline V lookup: CDR1 SNHLY, CDR2 FYNNEI. The DNA of the CDR3 is TGTGCCAGCCGAACTAGGACAGGGGGGAACACTGAAGCTTTCTTT. It codes for CASRTRTGGNTEAFF. The whole variable domain, filled in from reference TRBV2 and TRBJ1-1, reads EPEVTQTPSHQVTQMGQEVILRCVPISNHLYFYWYRQILGQKVEFLVSFYNNEISEKSEIFDDQFSVERPDGSNFTLKIRSTKLEDSAMYFCASRTRTGGNTEAFFGQGTRLTVV.

The rearrangement joins TRBV19 to TRBJ1-5, with D possibly being TRBD1 (5 bases). With 3 bases removed from V and 5 bases from J, the gap between germline ends came to 17 bases. CDR3 length equals 16 residues. Germline CDR1 reads LNHDA; CDR2 reads SQIVND (reference sequence). DNA of the CDR3: TGTGCCAGTAGTATGGGGGGTTGGGGGAGCTATCAGCCCCAGCATTTT. Translation gives CASSMGGWGSYQPQHF.

This clone is a singleton in its sample. The gene calls are TRBV7-3 and TRBJ2-1; 7 positions match TRBD1. CDR3 length: 15 residues. Germline CDR1 SGHTA, CDR2 FQGTGA. V dropped 4 bases and J dropped 3; count of bases not matched to a gene: 6. The CDR3 sequence: CASSSETGFYNEQFF. The CDR3 nucleotides read TGTGCCAGCAGCTCTGAGACAGGGTTCTACAATGAGCAGTTCTTC.

The chain links TRBV5-6 to TRBJ1-3, with TRBD1 matching over 7 bases. J gave up 0 bases and V 3 bases, and 6 bases lay outside the gene matches. This CDR3 has 16 amino acids. CDR1 is SGHDT and CDR2 is YYEEEE in the germline V gene. CDR3 protein: CASSYLTGSSGNTIYF. The CDR3 bases are TGTGCCAGCAGCTACCTGACAGGGAGCTCTGGAAACACCATATATTTT.

This clone was counted a few times. The chain couples TRBV9 to TRBJ1-1; 7 nucleotides agree with TRBD1. The CDR3 covers 15 residues. Unmatched junction bases numbered 6, after V lost 0 bases and J lost 4 bases. Germline V lookup: CDR1 SGDLS, CDR2 YYNGEE. In nucleotides, the CDR3 is TGTGCCAGCAGCGTAGAGGGACAGTTACTCACTGAAGCTTTCTTT. Translated: CASSVEGQLLTEAFF.

This chain joins TRBV6-4 and TRBJ2-2, with TRBD2 as a possible D gene (6 bases). CDR1 is MRHNA and CDR2 is SNTAGT in the germline V gene. Trimming stripped 8 bases from V and 0 bases from J, with 13 bases between. The CDR3 runs to 15 residues. The CDR3 region has the DNA TGTGCCAGCGCGACCTCGGGGGCGAACACCGGGGAGCTGTTTTTT. The encoded protein is CASATSGANTGELFF.

V gene TRBV7-2 combines with J gene TRBJ2-3; TRBD1 aligns across 12 bases. The CDR3 is 17 residues long. Germline V lookup: CDR1 SGHTA, CDR2 FQGNSA. V gave up 5 bases and J gave up 5 bases; unmatched junction bases: 11. DNA of the CDR3: TGTGCCAGCAGCGCCCTAGGGACAGGGGGCAATTTAGATACGCAGTATTTT. Protein product: CASSALGTGGNLDTQYF. Full variable domain (rest looked up from reference TRBV7-2 and TRBJ2-3): GAGVSQSPSNKVTEKGKDVELRCDPISGHTALYWYRQSLGQGLEFLIYFQGNSAPDKSGLPSDRFSAERTGGSVSTLTIQRTQQEDSAVYLCASSALGTGGNLDTQYFGPGTRLTVL.

The chain links TRBV28 to TRBJ1-4; tentative D call: TRBD1 (6 bases). V lost 9 bases to trimming and J lost 0 bases, with 23 bases between them. CDR1 and CDR2 (germline): MDHEN, SYDVKM. The CDR3 sequence is 18 residues long. The CDR3 DNA follows: TGTGCCAGTAACTCATGGGGGGCTGAGGCCGCAACTAATGAAAAACTGTTTTTT. Protein product: CASNSWGAEAATNEKLFF.

The chain recombines TRBV6-1 with TRBJ2-5, with D hard to call. This CDR3 spans 13 amino acids. Trimming took 2 bases from V and 1 from J, leaving 5 bases between them. Looked up from germline, CDR1 is MNHNS and CDR2 is SASEGT. The CDR3 protein is CASSERGQETQYF. The CDR3 coding sequence is TGTGCCAGCAGTGAAAGAGGCCAAGAGACCCAGTACTTC.

J is TRBJ2-7 and V is TRBV6-1; 7 nucleotides match TRBD1. The germline V gene has CDR1 MNHNS and CDR2 SASEGT. The ends lost 6 bases at V and 0 bases at J; junction bases unmatched: 5. The CDR3 is 14 residues long. The CDR3 nucleotides are TGTGCCAGCAGCGCAGACAGGGTCTCCTACGAGCAGTACTTC. It translates to CASSADRVSYEQYF.

The V call is TRBV9, the J call TRBJ2-3; 12 bases map to TRBD2. This CDR3 is built from 18 residues. Trimming removed 0 bases from V and 2 bases from J; junction bases left unmatched: 7. CDR1 is SGDLS, CDR2 YYNGEE, per germline. As DNA, the CDR3 is TGTGCCAGCAGCGTAGTTCCACTAGCGGGAGGCTCCACAGATACGCAGTATTTT. Residues: CASSVVPLAGGSTDTQYF.

The chain links TRBV5-1 to TRBJ2-1, with a possible D match to TRBD1 (5 bases). The CDR3 has 14 amino acids. Germline values: CDR1 SGHRS, CDR2 YFSETQ. V lost 0 bases, J lost 4 bases, and 8 bases lay in between. The CDR3 DNA reads TGCGCCAGCAGCTTGGTACAGGAGTACAATGAGCAGTTCTTC. Encoded protein: CASSLVQEYNEQFF.

V is TRBV7-6 and J is TRBJ2-7, with D possibly TRBD1 on 6 matching bases. The ends were cut back, 5 bases at V and 7 bases at J, with 21 bases in the middle. CDR3 length: 15 amino acids. Germline V lookup: CDR1 SGHVS, CDR2 FNYEAQ. The CDR3 reads CASSPWTEGTKEQYF. DNA for the CDR3: TGTGCCAGCAGCCCCTGGACAGAGGGGACGAAGGAGCAGTACTTC.

The V gene is TRBV11-2, the J gene TRBJ2-7, with 8 bases lining up with TRBD1. Losses at the gene ends were 5 bases for V and 3 bases for J; bases not matched to a gene: 3. There are 13 residues in the CDR3. CDR1 is SGHAT and CDR2 is FQNNGV in the germline V gene. The CDR3 region is CASSIGQGYEQYF. CDR3 in DNA: TGTGCCAGCAGCATAGGACAGGGCTACGAGCAGTACTTC.

V gene TRBV5-8 combines with J gene TRBJ1-2; 8 bases match TRBD1. V lost 1 base to trimming and J lost 2 bases; unmatched junction nucleotides: 4. The CDR3 runs to 15 residues. Germline lookup yields CDR1 SGHTS and CDR2 YDEGEE. The CDR3, as DNA: TGTGCCAGCAGCTTGAGGAACAGGGGGAACTATGGCTACACCTTC. This codes for CASSLRNRGNYGYTF. The full variable domain, in which reference TRBV5-8 and TRBJ1-2 provide the parts outside the CDR3, is EAGVTQSPTHLIKTRGQQATLRCSPISGHTSVYWYQQALGLGLQFLLWYDEGEERNRGNFPPRFSGRQFPNYSSELNVNALELEDSALYLCASSLRNRGNYGYTFGSGTRLTVV.

The rearrangement uses TRBV11-2 and TRBJ2-3; tentatively, D is TRBD2 (6 bases). The ends were cut back, 3 bases at V and 0 bases at J, with 13 bases in the middle. CDR1 and CDR2 (germline): SGHAT, FQNNGV. The length of the CDR3 is 16 residues. CDR3: CASSLNIAESTDTQYF. As DNA, the CDR3 is TGTGCCAGCAGCTTGAACATAGCGGAGAGCACAGATACGCAGTATTTT. The full variable domain, in which reference TRBV11-2 and TRBJ2-3 provide the parts outside the CDR3, is EAGVAQSPRYKIIEKRQSVAFWCNPISGHATLYWYQQILGQGPKLLIQFQNNGVVDDSQLPKDRFSAERLKGVDSTLKIQPAKLEDSAVYLCASSLNIAESTDTQYFGPGTRLTVL.

V gene TRBV25-1 combines with J gene TRBJ2-1; tentatively, D is TRBD1 (6 bases). Trimming stripped 6 bases from V and 8 bases from J, with 8 bases between. The germline CDR1 and CDR2 sequences are MGHDK and SYGVNS. This CDR3 is built from 11 residues. CDR3 sequence reads: CASRGQYEQFF. CDR3 nucleotide sequence: TGTGCCAGCAGGGGACAATATGAGCAGTTCTTC.